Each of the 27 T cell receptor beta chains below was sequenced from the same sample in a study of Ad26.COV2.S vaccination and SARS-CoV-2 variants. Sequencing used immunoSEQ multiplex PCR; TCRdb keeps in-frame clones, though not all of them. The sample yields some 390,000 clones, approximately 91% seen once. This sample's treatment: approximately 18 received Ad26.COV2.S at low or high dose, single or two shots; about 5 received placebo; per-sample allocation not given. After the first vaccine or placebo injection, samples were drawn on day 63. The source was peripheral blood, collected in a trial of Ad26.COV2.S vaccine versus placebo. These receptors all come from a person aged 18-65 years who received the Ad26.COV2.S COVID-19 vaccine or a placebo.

DNA of the CDR3: TGTGCCAGCAAGCGGGACAGGGTATACACCGGGGAGCTGTTTTTT. It encodes CASKRDRVYTGELFF. The rearrangement uses TRBV6-5 and TRBJ2-2, with 9 nucleotides matching TRBD1. Per the germline V gene, CDR1 is MNHEY and CDR2 is SVGAGI. This CDR3 contains 15 residues. The trim removed 7 bases at V and 3 bases at J, leaving 6 bases unmatched.

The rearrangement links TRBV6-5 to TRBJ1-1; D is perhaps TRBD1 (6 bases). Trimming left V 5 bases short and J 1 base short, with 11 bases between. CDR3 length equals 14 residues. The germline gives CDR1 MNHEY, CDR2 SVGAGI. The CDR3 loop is CASSPPTGNTEAFF. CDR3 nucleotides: TGTGCCAGCAGTCCACCGACAGGGAACACTGAAGCTTTCTTT.

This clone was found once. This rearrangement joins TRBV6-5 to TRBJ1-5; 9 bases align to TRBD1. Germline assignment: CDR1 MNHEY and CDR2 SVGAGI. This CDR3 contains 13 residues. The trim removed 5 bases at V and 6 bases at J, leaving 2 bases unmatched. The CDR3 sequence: CASSRQGVQPQHF. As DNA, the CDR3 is TGTGCCAGCAGTAGACAGGGGGTTCAGCCCCAGCATTTT.

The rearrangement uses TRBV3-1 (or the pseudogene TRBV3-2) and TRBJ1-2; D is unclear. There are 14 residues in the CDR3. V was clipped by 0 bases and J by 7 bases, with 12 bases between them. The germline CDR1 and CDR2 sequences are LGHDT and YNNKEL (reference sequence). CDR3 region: CASSQDPGSSGYTF. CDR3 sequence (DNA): TGTGCCAGCAGCCAAGATCCAGGTTCGAGTGGCTACACCTTC.

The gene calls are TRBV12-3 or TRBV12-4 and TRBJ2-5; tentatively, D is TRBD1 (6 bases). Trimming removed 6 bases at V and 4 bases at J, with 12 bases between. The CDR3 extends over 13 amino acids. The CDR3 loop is CASRVQGTETQYF. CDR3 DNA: TGTGCCAGCAGGGTACAGGGCACAGAGACCCAGTACTTC.

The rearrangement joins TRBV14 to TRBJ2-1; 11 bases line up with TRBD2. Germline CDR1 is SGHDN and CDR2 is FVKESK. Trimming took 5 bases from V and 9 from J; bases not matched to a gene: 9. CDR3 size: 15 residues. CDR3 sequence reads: CASSERLAGYVEQFF. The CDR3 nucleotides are TGTGCCAGCAGCGAGAGACTAGCGGGATACGTTGAGCAGTTCTTC.

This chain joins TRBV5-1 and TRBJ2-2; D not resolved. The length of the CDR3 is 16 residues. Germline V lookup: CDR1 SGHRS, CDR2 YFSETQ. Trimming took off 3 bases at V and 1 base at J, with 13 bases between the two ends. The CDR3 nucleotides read TGCGCCAGCAGCTCCTTCCACAACCTGAACACCGGGGAGCTGTTTTTT. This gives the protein CASSSFHNLNTGELFF.

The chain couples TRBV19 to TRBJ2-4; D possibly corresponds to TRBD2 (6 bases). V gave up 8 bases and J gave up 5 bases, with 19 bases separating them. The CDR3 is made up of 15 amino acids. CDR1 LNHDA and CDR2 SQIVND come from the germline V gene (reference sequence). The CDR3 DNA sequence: TGTGCCAGTCGGAGGGCGGCGCGGGGCGAAAACATTCAGTACTTC. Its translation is CASRRAARGENIQYF.

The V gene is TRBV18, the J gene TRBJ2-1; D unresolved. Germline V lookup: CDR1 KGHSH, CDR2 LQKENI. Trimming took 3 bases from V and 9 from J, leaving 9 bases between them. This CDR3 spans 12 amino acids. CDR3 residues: CASSPDPGEQFF. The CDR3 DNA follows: TGTGCCAGCTCACCTGATCCGGGTGAGCAGTTCTTC.

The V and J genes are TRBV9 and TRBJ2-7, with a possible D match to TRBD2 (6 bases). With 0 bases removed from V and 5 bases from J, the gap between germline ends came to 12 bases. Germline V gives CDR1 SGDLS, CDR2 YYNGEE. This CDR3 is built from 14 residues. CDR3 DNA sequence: TGTGCCAGCAGCGTAGACTCTTGGGGGGACGAGCAGTACTTC. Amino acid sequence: CASSVDSWGDEQYF.

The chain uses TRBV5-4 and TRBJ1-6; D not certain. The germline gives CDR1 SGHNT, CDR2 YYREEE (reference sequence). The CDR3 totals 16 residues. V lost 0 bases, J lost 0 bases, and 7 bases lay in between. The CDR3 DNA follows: TGTGCCAGCAGCTTGGACGGGAGCTCCTATAATTCACCCCTCCACTTT. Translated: CASSLDGSSYNSPLHF. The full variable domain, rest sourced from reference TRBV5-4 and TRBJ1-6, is ETGVTQSPTHLIKTRGQQVTLRCSSQSGHNTVSWYQQALGQGPQFIFQYYREEENGRGNFPPRFSGLQFPNYSSELNVNALELDDSALYLCASSLDGSSYNSPLHFGNGTRLTVT.

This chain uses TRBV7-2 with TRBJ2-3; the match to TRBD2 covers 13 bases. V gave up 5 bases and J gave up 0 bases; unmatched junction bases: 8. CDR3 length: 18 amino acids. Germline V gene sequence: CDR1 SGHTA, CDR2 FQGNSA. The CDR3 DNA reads TGTGCCAGCAGCGGCGCACTAGCGGGAGGGCCAAGCACAGATACGCAGTATTTT. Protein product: CASSGALAGGPSTDTQYF.

CDR3 DNA sequence: TGTGCCAGCAGTTTGGGCCCCCGGTCGGCTTTCTTT. The encoded protein is CASSLGPRSAFF. The V gene is TRBV28, the J gene TRBJ1-1, with no clear D. The CDR3 runs to 12 residues. In germline, CDR1 is MDHEN, CDR2 SYDVKM. V lost 3 bases and J lost 11, with 13 bases in between.

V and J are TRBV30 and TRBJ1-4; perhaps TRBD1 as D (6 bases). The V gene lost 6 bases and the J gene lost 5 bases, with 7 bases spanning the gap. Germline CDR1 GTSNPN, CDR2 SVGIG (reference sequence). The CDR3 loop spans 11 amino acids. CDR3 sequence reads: CACGQNEKLFF. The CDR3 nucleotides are TGTGCCTGCGGACAGAATGAAAAACTGTTTTTT.

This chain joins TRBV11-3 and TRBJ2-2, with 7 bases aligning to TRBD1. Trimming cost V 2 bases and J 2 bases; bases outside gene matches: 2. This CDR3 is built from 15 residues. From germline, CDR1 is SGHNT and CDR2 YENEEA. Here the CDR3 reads CASSLRDSNTGELFF. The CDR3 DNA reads TGTGCCAGCAGCTTAAGGGACAGTAACACCGGGGAGCTGTTTTTT.

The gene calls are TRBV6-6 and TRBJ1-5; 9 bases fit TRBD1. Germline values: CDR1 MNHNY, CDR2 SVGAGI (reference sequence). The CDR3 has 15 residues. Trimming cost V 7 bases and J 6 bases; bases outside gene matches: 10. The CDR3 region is CASKTGTGRSQPQHF. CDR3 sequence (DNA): TGTGCCAGCAAAACCGGGACAGGGAGGAGTCAGCCCCAGCATTTT.

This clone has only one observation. The CDR3 spells CASSSIGLAGVRSTDTQYF. In DNA form, the CDR3 reads TGTGCCAGCAGCTCGATAGGACTAGCGGGAGTCCGATCCACAGATACGCAGTATTTT. The rearrangement uses TRBV5-6 and TRBJ2-3; 13 nucleotides line up with TRBD2. CDR1 is SGHDT, CDR2 YYEEEE, per germline. V lost 3 bases and J lost 2; bases outside the gene matches: 12. CDR3 length equals 19 residues.

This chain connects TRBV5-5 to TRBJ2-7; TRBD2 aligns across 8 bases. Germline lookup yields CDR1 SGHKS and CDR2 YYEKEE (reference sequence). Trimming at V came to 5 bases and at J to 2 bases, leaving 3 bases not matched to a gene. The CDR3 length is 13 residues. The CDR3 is CASRREGPYEQYF. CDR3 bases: TGTGCCAGCAGACGGGAGGGACCCTACGAGCAGTACTTC.

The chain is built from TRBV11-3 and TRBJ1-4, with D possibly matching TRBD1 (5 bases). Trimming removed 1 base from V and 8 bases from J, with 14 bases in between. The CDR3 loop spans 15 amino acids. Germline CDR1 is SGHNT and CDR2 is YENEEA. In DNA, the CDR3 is TGTGCCAGCAGCTTAGTAGGCAGGGCACAAGAAAAACTGTTTTTT. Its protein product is CASSLVGRAQEKLFF.

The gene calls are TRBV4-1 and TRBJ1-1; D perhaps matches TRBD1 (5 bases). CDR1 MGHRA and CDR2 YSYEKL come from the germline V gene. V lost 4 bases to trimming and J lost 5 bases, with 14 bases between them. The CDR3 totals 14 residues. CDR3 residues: CASSPTPRGTEAFF. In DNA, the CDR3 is TGCGCCAGCAGCCCCACCCCTAGGGGAACTGAAGCTTTCTTT.

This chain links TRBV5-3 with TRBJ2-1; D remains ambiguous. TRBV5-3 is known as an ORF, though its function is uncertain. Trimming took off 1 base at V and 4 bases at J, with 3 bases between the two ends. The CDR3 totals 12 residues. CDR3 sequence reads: CARSLIYNEQFF. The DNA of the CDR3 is TGTGCCAGAAGCTTGATATACAATGAGCAGTTCTTC.

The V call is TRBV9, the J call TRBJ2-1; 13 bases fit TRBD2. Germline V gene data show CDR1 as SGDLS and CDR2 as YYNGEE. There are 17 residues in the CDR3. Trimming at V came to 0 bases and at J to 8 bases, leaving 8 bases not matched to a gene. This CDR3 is CASSVAIGLAGVHEQFF. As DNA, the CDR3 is TGTGCCAGCAGCGTAGCTATCGGACTAGCGGGAGTACATGAGCAGTTCTTC. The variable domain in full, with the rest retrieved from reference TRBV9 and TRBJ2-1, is DSGVTQTPKHLITATGQRVTLRCSPRSGDLSVYWYQQSLDQGLQFLIQYYNGEERAKGNILERFSAQQFPDLHSELNLSSLELGDSALYFCASSVAIGLAGVHEQFFGPGTRLTVL.

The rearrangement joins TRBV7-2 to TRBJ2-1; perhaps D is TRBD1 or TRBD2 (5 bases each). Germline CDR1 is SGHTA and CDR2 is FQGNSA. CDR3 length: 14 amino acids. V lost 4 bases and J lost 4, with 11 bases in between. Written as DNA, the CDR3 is TGTGCCAGCAGCTACCGGGACCTATACAATGAGCAGTTCTTC. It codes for CASSYRDLYNEQFF.

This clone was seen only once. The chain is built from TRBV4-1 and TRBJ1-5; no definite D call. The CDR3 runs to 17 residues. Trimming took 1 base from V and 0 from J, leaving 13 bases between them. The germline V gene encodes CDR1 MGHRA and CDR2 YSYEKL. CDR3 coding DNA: TGCGCCAGCAGCCAAGTTTCACAGTCTAATAGCAATCAGCCCCAGCATTTT. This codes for CASSQVSQSNSNQPQHF.

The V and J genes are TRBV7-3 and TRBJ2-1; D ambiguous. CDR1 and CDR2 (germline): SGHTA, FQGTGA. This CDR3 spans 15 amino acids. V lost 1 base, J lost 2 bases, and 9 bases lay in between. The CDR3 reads CASSLMAVTYNEQFF. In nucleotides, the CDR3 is TGTGCCAGCAGCTTAATGGCGGTGACCTACAATGAGCAGTTCTTC.

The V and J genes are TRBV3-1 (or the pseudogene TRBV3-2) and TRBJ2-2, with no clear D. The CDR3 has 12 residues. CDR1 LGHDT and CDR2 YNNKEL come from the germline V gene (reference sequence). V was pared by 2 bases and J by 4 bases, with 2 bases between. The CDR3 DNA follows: TGTGCCAGCAGCCAACCCACCGGGGAGCTGTTTTTT. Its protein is CASSQPTGELFF.

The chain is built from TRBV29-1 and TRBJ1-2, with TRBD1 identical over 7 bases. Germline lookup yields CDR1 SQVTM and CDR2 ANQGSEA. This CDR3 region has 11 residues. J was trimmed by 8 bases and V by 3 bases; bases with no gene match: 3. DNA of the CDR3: TGCAGCGTTGACCCGACAGGGGGCTACACCTTC. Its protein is CSVDPTGGYTF.